These 14 T cell receptor beta chains came from one sample sequenced in a study of regulatory T cells in long-lasting Graves disease. Researchers made TCR beta libraries by using iRepertoire HTBI primers and running Arm-PCR on CDR3 regions. TCRdb re-derived calls from the multiplex PCR reads in MiXCR, one entry per CDR3 protein. Among around 330,000 distinct CDR3 sequences listed, 18% were seen once. Specified time point: newly diagnosed GD, antithyroid drugs for less than 3 months. RNA from PBMCs was the source of the TCR library. The sample in question was peripheral blood mononuclear cells (PBMCs), obtained at new diagnosis, from a patient treated with antithyroid drugs. The receptors come from a female donor with Graves disease.

The chain carries TRBV28 and TRBJ2-5; possible D gene TRBD1, 5 bases. From germline, CDR1 is MDHEN and CDR2 SYDVKM. Trimming left V 4 bases short and J 2 bases short, with 14 bases between. The CDR3 totals 15 residues. The CDR3 DNA follows: TGTGCCAGCAGTTCGACAGCCGCGGTTCAAGAGACCCAGTACTTC. Amino acid sequence: CASSSTAAVQETQYF.

Worth noting for this clonotype: This sequence may be a read error, since a much larger clone differs from it by one base. The chain links TRBV6-2 or TRBV6-3 to TRBJ2-1, with a weak D call TRBD2 (5 bases). Germline lookup yields CDR1 MNHEY and CDR2 SVGEGT. The CDR3 length is 13 residues. The germline V and J ends were trimmed by 11 bases and 5 bases, with 16 bases remaining between them. CDR3: CAGTRADDNEQFF. In DNA, the CDR3 is TGTGCCGGCACGAGAGCGGATGACAATGAGCAGTTCTTC.

The chain employs TRBV27 and TRBJ1-5; D is perhaps TRBD1 (5 bases). Trimming cost V 10 bases and J 7 bases, with 17 bases left between them. The CDR3 consists of 13 residues. Per the germline V gene, CDR1 is MNHEY and CDR2 is SMNVEV (reference sequence). For the CDR3, the DNA is TGTGCCACCTCGGGGGGGAGGAGGCAGCCCCAGCATTTT. Translating gives CATSGGRRQPQHF.

This clonotype was seen at least ten times. The genes are TRBV7-2 and TRBJ2-5; D gene unclear. V was shortened by 1 base and J by 1 base, with 10 bases between the two germline ends. Germline CDR1 is SGHTA and CDR2 is FQGNSA. This CDR3 has 15 amino acids. In DNA form, the CDR3 reads TGTGCCAGCAGCTTAGTCGGTCGCATCCAAGAGACCCAGTACTTC. Its translation is CASSLVGRIQETQYF.

This clonotype has at least ten counts. This chain connects TRBV10-2 to TRBJ2-2, with D possibly TRBD2 on 5 matching bases. CDR3 length: 19 residues. V was cut by 3 bases and J by 0 bases, with 20 bases left in between. Germline CDR1 is WSHSY and CDR2 is SAAADI. For the CDR3, the DNA is TGCGCCAGCAGTGACGTACGCCGGGAACCCTTATCGAACACCGGGGAGCTGTTTTTT. As protein: CASSDVRREPLSNTGELFF.

This clonotype was seen a handful of times. This chain joins TRBV7-6 and TRBJ2-4; D ambiguous. V lost 2 bases to trimming and J lost 7 bases, with 9 bases between them. CDR3 length: 13 residues. CDR1 is SGHVS and CDR2 is FNYEAQ in the germline V gene. The CDR3 DNA reads as TGTGCCAGCAGCTTAACGGTGGGGAACATTCAGTACTTC. Its translation: CASSLTVGNIQYF.

The chain is built from TRBV7-9 and TRBJ2-5; no definite D call. Germline loops: CDR1 SEHNR, CDR2 FQNEAQ (reference sequence). Trimming stripped 1 base from V and 11 bases from J, with 8 bases between. The CDR3 extends over 11 amino acids. This CDR3 reads CASSLDNEQYF. CDR3 sequence (DNA): TGTGCCAGCAGCTTAGACAATGAGCAGTACTTC.

This clonotype was recorded at least ten times. This chain joins TRBV6-5 and TRBJ2-7; 7 positions agree with TRBD2. V gave up 0 bases and J gave up 0 bases; unmatched junction bases: 11. The germline V gene has CDR1 MNHEY and CDR2 SVGAGI. CDR3 length: 18 amino acids. The CDR3 here is CASSYSFGGRHSSYEQYF. The CDR3 DNA reads as TGTGCCAGCAGTTACTCATTTGGCGGGAGACACAGCTCCTACGAGCAGTACTTC.

This clonotype was picked up many times. In DNA form, the CDR3 reads TGCGCCAGCAGCTTAGGGCAGTTGCTGACCTACGAGCAGTACTTC. Translation gives CASSLGQLLTYEQYF. The gene calls are TRBV5-1 and TRBJ2-7; D remains ambiguous. V was clipped by 2 bases and J by 2 bases, with 14 bases between them. Germline CDR1 SGHRS, CDR2 YFSETQ. The CDR3 spans 15 residues.

This clonotype was counted many times. The chain uses TRBV13 and TRBJ1-4; TRBD1 aligns across 7 bases. This CDR3 is 14 amino acids long. V was pared by 8 bases and J by 8 bases, with 11 bases of the junction left unmatched. Germline V gene lookup returns CDR1 PRHDT and CDR2 FYEKMQ (reference sequence). For the CDR3, the DNA is TGTGCCAGCCGAGTAGGGACAGCAGGGGAAAAACTGTTTTTT. This sequence encodes CASRVGTAGEKLFF.

Ten or more counts support this clonotype. The chain joins TRBV10-3 to TRBJ2-2; D unresolved. The germline V gene encodes CDR1 ENHRY and CDR2 SYGVKD. The CDR3 consists of 14 residues. The ends were cut back, 6 bases at V and 3 bases at J, with 11 bases in the middle. The CDR3 reads CAIRGDTYTGELFF. The CDR3 region has the DNA TGTGCCATCAGAGGAGACACCTACACCGGGGAGCTGTTTTTT.

J is TRBJ1-1 and V is TRBV7-9; 10 bases are shared with TRBD1. Germline trimming cut 2 bases from V and 9 bases from J; bases unmatched to any gene: 6. The V gene's germline CDR1 is SEHNR and CDR2 FQNEAQ (reference sequence). The CDR3 has 14 residues. The CDR3 loop reads CASSLIGTGDQAFF. CDR3 DNA sequence: TGTGCCAGCAGCTTAATTGGGACAGGGGATCAAGCTTTCTTT. Full variable domain (remainder filled in from reference TRBV7-9 and TRBJ1-1): DTGVSQNPRHKITKRGQNVTFRCDPISEHNRLYWYRQTLGQGPEFLTYFQNEAQLEKSRLLSDRFSAERPKGSFSTLEIQRTEQGDSAMYLCASSLIGTGDQAFFGQGTRLTVV.

This clonotype was seen at least ten times. A read error may produce the germline difference seen at one junction end. CDR3 DNA sequence: TGTGCCAGCAGCCTGAACTTAGACACTGAAGCTTTCTTT. It specifies CASSLNLDTEAFF. The chain joins TRBV5-1 to TRBJ1-1; D not resolved. The CDR3 runs to 13 residues. Germline assignment: CDR1 SGHRS and CDR2 YFSETQ.

The table lists this clonotype with many counts. The CDR3 bases are TGTGCCAGCAGAGGGGCACGAGGCACTGAAGCTTTCTTT. It encodes CASRGARGTEAFF. This sequence joins TRBV6-2 or TRBV6-3 and TRBJ1-1, with a weak D call TRBD1 (5 bases). Germline assignment: CDR1 MNHEY and CDR2 SVGEGT. The CDR3 totals 13 residues. Trimming took off 6 bases at V and 4 bases at J, with 12 bases between the two ends.